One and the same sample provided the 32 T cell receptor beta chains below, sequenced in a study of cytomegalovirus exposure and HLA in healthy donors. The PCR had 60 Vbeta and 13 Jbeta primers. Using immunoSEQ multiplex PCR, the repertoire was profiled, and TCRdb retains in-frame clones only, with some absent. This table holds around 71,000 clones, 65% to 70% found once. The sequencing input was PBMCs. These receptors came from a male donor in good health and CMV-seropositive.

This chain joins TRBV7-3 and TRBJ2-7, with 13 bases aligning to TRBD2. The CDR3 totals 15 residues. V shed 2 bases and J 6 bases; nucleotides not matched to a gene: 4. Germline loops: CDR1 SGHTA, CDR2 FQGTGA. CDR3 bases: TGTGCCAGCAGCTTAGGGACTAGCGGGAATAGCGAGCAGTACTTC. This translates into CASSLGTSGNSEQYF.

The CDR3, as DNA: TGCGCCAGCAGCCAAGCCCCGGGACAGGGGTTCGCAGATACGCAGTATTTT. This sequence encodes CASSQAPGQGFADTQYF. The chain combines TRBV4-1 with TRBJ2-3; 10 bases map to TRBD1. Germline CDR1 and CDR2: MGHRA and YSYEKL. V dropped 1 base and J dropped 4; count of bases not matched to a gene: 8. The CDR3 runs 17 residues.

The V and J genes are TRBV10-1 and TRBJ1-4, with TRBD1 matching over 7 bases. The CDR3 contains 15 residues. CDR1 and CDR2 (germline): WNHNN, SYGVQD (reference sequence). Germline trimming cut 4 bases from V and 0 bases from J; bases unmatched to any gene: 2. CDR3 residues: CASSAGQTTNEKLFF. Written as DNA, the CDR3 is TGCGCCAGCAGTGCGGGACAGACAACTAATGAAAAACTGTTTTTT.

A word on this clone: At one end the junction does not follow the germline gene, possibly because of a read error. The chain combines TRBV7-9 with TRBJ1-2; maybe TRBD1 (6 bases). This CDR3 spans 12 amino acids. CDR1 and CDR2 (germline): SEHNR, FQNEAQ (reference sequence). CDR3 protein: CSSSPDSYGYTF. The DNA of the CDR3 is TGTTCCAGCAGCCCGGACAGCTATGGCTACACCTTC.

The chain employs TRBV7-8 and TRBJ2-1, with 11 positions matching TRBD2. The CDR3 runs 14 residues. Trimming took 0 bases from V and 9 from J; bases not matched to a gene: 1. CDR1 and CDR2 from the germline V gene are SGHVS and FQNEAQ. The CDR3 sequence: CASSLAGLAVEQFF. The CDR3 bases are TGTGCCAGCAGCTTAGCGGGACTAGCGGTTGAGCAGTTCTTC. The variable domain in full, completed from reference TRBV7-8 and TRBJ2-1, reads GAGVSQSPRYKVAKRGQDVALRCDPISGHVSLFWYQQALGQGPEFLTYFQNEAQLDKSGLPSDRFFAERPEGSVSTLKIQRTQQEDSAVYLCASSLAGLAVEQFFGPGTRLTVL.

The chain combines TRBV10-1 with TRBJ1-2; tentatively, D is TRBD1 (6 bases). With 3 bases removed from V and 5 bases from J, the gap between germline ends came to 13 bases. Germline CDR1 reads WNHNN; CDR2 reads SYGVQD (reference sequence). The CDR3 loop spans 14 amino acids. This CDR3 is CASSDGQPPYGYTF. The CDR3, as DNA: TGCGCCAGCAGTGATGGACAGCCGCCTTATGGCTACACCTTC.

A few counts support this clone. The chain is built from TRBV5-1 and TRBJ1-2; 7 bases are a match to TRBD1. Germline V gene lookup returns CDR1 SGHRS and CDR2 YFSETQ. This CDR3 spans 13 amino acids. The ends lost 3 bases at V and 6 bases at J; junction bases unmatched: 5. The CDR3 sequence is CASSYTGDNGYTF. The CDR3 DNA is TGCGCCAGCAGCTACACAGGGGACAATGGCTACACCTTC. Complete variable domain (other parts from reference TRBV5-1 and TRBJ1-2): KAGVTQTPRYLIKTRGQQVTLSCSPISGHRSVSWYQQTPGQGLQFLFEYFSETQRNKGNFPGRFSGRQFSNSRSEMNVSTLELGDSALYLCASSYTGDNGYTFGSGTRLTVV.

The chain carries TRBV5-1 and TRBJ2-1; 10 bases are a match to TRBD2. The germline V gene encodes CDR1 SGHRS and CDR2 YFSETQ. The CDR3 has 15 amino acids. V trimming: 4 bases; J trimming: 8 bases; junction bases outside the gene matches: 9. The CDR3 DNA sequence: TGCGCCAGCAGCCTAGAGCGGGGGGGCCCAGATGAGCAGTTCTTC. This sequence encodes CASSLERGGPDEQFF.

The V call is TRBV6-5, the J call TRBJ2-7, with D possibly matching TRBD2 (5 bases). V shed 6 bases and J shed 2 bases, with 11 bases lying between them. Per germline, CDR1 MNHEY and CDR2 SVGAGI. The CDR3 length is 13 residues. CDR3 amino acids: CASSRTEAYEQYF. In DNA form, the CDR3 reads TGTGCCAGCAGCCGGACTGAGGCCTACGAGCAGTACTTC.

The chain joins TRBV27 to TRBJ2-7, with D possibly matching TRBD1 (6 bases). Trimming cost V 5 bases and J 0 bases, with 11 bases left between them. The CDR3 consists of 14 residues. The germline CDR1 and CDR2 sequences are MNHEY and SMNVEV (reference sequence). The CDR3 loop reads CASSTRTASYEQYF. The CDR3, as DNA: TGTGCCAGCAGTACTCGGACAGCCTCCTACGAGCAGTACTTC.

CDR3 protein: CAWSDDSQNEKLFF. The CDR3 DNA is TGTGCCTGGAGCGACGACAGCCAGAATGAAAAACTGTTTTTT. The rearrangement links TRBV30 to TRBJ1-4, with a weak D call TRBD1 (5 bases). The germline CDR1 and CDR2 sequences are GTSNPN and SVGIG (reference sequence). The CDR3 is 14 residues long. V was cut by 3 bases and J by 5 bases, with 13 bases left in between.

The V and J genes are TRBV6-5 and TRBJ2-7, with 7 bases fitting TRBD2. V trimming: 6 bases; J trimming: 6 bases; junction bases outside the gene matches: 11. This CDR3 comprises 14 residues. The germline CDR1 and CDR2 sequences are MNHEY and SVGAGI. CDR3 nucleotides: TGTGCCAGCAGCGCGGGAGTAGGTCTGTCCGAGCAGTACTTC. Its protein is CASSAGVGLSEQYF.

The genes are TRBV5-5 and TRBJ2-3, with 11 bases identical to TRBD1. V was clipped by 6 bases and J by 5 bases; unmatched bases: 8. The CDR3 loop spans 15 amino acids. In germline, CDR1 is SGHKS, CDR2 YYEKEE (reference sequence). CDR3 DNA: TGTGCCAGCAACCCTCGGGACAGGGGGTTAGATACGCAGTATTTT. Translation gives CASNPRDRGLDTQYF. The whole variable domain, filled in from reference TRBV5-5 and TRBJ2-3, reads DAGVTQSPTHLIKTRGQQVTLRCSPISGHKSVSWYQQVLGQGPQFIFQYYEKEERGRGNFPDRFSARQFPNYSSELNVNALLLGDSALYLCASNPRDRGLDTQYFGPGTRLTVL.

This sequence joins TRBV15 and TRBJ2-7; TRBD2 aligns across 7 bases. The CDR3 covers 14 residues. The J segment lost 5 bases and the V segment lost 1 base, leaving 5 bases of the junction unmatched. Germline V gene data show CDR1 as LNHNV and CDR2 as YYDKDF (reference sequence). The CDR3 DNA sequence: TGTGCCACCAGCAGAGGGACTAGACGGGACGAGCAGTACTTC. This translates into CATSRGTRRDEQYF.

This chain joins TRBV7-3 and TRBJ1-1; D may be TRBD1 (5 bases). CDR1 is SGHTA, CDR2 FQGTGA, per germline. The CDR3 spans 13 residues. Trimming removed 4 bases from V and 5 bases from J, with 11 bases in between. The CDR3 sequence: CASSSSSGTEAFF. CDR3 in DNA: TGTGCCAGCAGCTCCAGCTCAGGGACTGAAGCTTTCTTT.

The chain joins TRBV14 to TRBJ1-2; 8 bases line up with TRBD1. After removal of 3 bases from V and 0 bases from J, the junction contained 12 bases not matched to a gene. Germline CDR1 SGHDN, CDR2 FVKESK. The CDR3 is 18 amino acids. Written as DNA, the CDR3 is TGTGCCAGCAGCCACCGAGGACAGGGTTTGGGGCCTAACTATGGCTACACCTTC. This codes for CASSHRGQGLGPNYGYTF. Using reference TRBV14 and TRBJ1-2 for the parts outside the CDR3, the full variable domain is EAGVTQFPSHSVIEKGQTVTLRCDPISGHDNLYWYRRVMGKEIKFLLHFVKESKQDESGMPNNRFLAERTGGTYSTLKVQPAELEDSGVYFCASSHRGQGLGPNYGYTFGSGTRLTVV.

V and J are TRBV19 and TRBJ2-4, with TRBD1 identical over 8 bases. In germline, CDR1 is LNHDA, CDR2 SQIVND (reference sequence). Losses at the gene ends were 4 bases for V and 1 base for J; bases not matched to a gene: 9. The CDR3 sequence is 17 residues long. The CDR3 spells CASSTRRQGTAKNIQYF. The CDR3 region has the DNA TGTGCCAGTAGTACACGGAGACAGGGGACGGCCAAAAACATTCAGTACTTC.

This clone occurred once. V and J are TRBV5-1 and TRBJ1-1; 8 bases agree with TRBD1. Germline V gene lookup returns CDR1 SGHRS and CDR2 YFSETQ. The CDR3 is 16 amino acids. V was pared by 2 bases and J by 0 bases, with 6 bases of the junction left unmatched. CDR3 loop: CASSFETGAMNTEAFF. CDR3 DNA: TGCGCCAGCAGCTTTGAGACAGGGGCCATGAACACTGAAGCTTTCTTT.

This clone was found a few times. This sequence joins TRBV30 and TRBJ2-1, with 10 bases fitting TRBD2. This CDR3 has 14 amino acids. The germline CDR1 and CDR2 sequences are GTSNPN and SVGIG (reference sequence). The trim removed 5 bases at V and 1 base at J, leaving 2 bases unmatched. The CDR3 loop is CAWSSGSSYNEQFF. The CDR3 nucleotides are TGTGCCTGGTCTAGCGGGAGTTCCTACAATGAGCAGTTCTTC.

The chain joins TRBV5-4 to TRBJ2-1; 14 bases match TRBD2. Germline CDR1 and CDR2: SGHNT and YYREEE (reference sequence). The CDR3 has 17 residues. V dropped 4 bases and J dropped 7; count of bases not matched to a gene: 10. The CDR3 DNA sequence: TGTGCCAGCAGCCCTGGACGACTAGCGGGAGGGTGGAATGAGCAGTTCTTC. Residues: CASSPGRLAGGWNEQFF.

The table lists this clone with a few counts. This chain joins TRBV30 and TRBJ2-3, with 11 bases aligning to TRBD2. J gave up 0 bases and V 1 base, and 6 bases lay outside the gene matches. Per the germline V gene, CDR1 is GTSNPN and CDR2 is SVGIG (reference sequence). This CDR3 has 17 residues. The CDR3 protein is CAWSGLAGGTSTDTQYF. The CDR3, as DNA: TGTGCCTGGAGTGGGCTAGCGGGGGGCACAAGCACAGATACGCAGTATTTT.

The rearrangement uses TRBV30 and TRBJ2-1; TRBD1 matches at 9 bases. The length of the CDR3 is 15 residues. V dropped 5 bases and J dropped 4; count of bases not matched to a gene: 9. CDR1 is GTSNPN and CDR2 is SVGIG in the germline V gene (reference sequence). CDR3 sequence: CAWGGPGQGYNEQFF. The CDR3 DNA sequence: TGTGCCTGGGGTGGACCGGGACAGGGATACAATGAGCAGTTCTTC.

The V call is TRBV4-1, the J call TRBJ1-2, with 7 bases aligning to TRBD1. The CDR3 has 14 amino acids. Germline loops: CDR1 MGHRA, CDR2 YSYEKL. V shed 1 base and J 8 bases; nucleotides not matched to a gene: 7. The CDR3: CASSQAQGLEGYTF. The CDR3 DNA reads TGCGCCAGCAGCCAAGCACAGGGGTTGGAGGGCTACACCTTC.

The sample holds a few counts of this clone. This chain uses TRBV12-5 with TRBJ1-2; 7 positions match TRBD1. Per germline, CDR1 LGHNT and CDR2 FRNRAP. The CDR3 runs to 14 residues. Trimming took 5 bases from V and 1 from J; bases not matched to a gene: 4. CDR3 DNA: TGTGCTAGTGGTGTGGGACAGAGTAACTATGGCTACACCTTC. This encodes CASGVGQSNYGYTF. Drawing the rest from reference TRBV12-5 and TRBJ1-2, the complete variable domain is DARVTQTPRHKVTEMGQEVTMRCQPILGHNTVFWYRQTMMQGLELLAYFRNRAPLDDSGMPKDRFSAEMPDATLATLKIQPSEPRDSAVYFCASGVGQSNYGYTFGSGTRLTVV.

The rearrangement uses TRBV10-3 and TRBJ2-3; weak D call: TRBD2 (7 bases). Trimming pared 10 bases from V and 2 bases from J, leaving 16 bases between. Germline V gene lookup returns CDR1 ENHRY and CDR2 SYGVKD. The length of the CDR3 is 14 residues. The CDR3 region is CASRGGGNTDTQYF. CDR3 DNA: TGTGCCAGCAGGGGCGGGGGAAACACAGATACGCAGTATTTT.

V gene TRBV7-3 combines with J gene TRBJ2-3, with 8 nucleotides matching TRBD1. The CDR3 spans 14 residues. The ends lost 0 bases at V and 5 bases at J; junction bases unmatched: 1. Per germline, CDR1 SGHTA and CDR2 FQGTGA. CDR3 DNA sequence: TGTGCCAGCAGCTTAACAGGACAGGGAGATACGCAGTATTTT. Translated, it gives CASSLTGQGDTQYF.

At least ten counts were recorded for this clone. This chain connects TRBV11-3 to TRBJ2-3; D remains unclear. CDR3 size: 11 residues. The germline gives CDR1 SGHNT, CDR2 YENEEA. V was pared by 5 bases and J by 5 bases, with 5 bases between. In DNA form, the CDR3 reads TGTGCCAGCAGCCGCGAAGATACGCAGTATTTT. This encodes CASSREDTQYF.

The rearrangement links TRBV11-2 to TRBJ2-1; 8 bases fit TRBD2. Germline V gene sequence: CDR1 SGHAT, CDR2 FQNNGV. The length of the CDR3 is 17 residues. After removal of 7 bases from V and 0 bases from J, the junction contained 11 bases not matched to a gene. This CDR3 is CASTVAGPFYSYNEQFF. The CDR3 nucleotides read TGTGCCAGCACCGTAGCGGGGCCCTTCTACTCCTACAATGAGCAGTTCTTC.

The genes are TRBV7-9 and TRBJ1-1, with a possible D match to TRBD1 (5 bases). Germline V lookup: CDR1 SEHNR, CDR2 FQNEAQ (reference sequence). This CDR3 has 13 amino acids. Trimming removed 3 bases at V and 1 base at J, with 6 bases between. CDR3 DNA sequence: TGTGCCAGCAGCTTCGGGGGGAACACTGAAGCTTTCTTT. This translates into CASSFGGNTEAFF.

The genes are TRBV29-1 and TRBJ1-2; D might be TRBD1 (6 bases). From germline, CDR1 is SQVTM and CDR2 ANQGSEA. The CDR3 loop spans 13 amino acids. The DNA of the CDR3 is TGCAGTGCTCGACCGGGACAAGGTTATGGCTACACCTTC. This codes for CSARPGQGYGYTF.

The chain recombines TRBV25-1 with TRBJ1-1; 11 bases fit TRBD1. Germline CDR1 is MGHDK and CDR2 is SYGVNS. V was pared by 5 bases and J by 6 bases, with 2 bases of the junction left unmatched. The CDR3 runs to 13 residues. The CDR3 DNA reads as TGTGCCAGCAGTTTGGGACAGGGGGCTGAAGCTTTCTTT. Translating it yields CASSLGQGAEAFF.

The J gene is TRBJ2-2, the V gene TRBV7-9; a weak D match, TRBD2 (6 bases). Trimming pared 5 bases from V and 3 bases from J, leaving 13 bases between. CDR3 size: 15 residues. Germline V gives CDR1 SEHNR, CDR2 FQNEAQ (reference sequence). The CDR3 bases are TGTGCCAGCAGCCTTAACCCGGGGGACACCGGGGAGCTGTTTTTT. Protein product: CASSLNPGDTGELFF.